This TCR beta chain was obtained from a study of blood T cell repertoires in COVID-19. The method was immunoSEQ multiplex PCR; TCRdb's version includes in-frame clones alone and lacks a portion of them. The sample lists 300,000 to 400,000 clones, around 87% occurring once. J gave up 0 bases and V 3 bases, and 4 bases lay outside the gene matches. The CDR3 runs 16 residues. In germline, CDR1 is SGHDT, CDR2 YYEEEE. This chain uses TRBV5-6 with TRBJ2-1; 9 positions match TRBD2. The sequencing sample was made of peripheral blood. The TCR comes from a woman in her forties or fifties with COVID-19, enrolled during active disease. The CDR3: CASSSAGGSSYNEQFF. The DNA for the CDR3 is TGTGCCAGCAGCTCCGCGGGGGGGAGCTCCTACAATGAGCAGTTCTTC. The whole variable domain, remainder taken from reference TRBV5-6 and TRBJ2-1, is DAGVTQSPTHLIKTRGQQVTLRCSPKSGHDTVSWYQQALGQGPQFIFQYYEEEERQRGNFPDRFSGHQFPNYSSELNVNALLLGDSALYLCASSSAGGSSYNEQFFGPGTRLTVL.